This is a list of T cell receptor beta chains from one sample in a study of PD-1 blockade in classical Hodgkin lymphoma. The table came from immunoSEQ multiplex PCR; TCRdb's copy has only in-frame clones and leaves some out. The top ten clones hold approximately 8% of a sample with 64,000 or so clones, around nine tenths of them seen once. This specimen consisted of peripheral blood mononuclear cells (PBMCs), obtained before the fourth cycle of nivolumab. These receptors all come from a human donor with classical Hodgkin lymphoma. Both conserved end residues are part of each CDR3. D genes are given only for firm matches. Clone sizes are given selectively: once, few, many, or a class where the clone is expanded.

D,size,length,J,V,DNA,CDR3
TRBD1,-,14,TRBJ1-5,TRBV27,TGTGCCAGCAGTTTAGAGGGGGCCGGGCAGCCCCAGCATTTT,CASSLEGAGQPQHF
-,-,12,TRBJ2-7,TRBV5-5,TGTGCCAGCAGCTTGGACTTTAAGGAGCAGTACTTC,CASSLDFKEQYF
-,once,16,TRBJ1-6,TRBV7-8,TGTGCCAGCAGCTTAGGGGTGGGCAGCCGTAATTCACCCCTCCACTTT,CASSLGVGSRNSPLHF
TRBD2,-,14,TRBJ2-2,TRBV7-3,TGTGCCAGCAGCTCGGGACTAGCGCCCGGGGAGCTGTTTTTT,CASSSGLAPGELFF
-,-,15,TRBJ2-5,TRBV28,TGTGCCAGCGGCTGGCGGGGCCTTACCCAAGAGACCCAGTACTTC,CASGWRGLTQETQYF
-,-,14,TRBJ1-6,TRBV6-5,TGTGCCAGCAGTTTGTCCGCTTATAATTCACCCCTCCACTTT,CASSLSAYNSPLHF
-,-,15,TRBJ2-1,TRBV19,TGTGCCAGTAGTATATTCAGTCCCTCCTACAATGAGCAGTTCTTC,CASSIFSPSYNEQFF
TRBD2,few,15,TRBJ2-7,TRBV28,TGTGCCAGCAGTCCCCGGACTAGCGGGAGGTACGAGCAGTACTTC,CASSPRTSGRYEQYF
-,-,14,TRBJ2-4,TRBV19,TGTGCCAGTACCGAGAGGGCTTCTTGGAACATTCAGTACTTC,CASTERASWNIQYF
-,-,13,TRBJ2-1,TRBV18,TGTGCCAGCTCACCTTACCAGGTAAATGAGCAGTTCTTC,CASSPYQVNEQFF
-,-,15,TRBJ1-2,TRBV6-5,TGTGCCAGCAGCCGACAGGTTGGTCTCAACTATGGCTACACCTTC,CASSRQVGLNYGYTF
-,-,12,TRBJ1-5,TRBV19,TGTGCCAGTTGTGCGTTAGGGCAGCCCCAGCATTTT,CASCALGQPQHF
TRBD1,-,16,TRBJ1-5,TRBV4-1,TGCGCCAGCAGCAAGGACAGGGTGGGGGGCAATCAGCCCCAGCATTTT,CASSKDRVGGNQPQHF
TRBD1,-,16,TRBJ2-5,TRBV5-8,TGTGCCAGCAGCATCGGGACAGTGAGAACGAAAGAGACCCAGTACTTC,CASSIGTVRTKETQYF
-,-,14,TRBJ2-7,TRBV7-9,TGTGCCAGCAGCTTAGGGGGGTTAGCCTACGAGCAGTACTTC,CASSLGGLAYEQYF
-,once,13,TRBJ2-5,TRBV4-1,TGCGCCAGCAGCCAAGCTACCCAAGAGACCCAGTACTTC,CASSQATQETQYF
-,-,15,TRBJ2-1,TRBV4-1,TGCGCCAGCAGCCAAGATAGGGATTCCTACAATGAGCAGTTCTTC,CASSQDRDSYNEQFF
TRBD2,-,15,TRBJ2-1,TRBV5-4,TGTGCCAGCAGGCAGGCCGGGACTATATCCAATGAGCAGTTCTTC,CASRQAGTISNEQFF
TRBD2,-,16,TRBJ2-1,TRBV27,TGTGCCAGCAGTTTAGTGCTAGCGGGAGGGATTAGTGAGCAGTTCTTC,CASSLVLAGGISEQFF
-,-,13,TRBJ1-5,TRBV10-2,TGCGCCAGCAGAGAAAATAGCAATCAGCCCCAGCATTTT,CASRENSNQPQHF
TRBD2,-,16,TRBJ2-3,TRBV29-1,TGCAGCGTCGATAGCCCTGGACTAGCGGTCACAGATACGCAGTATTTT,CSVDSPGLAVTDTQYF
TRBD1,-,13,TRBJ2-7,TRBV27,TGTGCCAGCAGCAGGACAGGAGCCTACGAGCAGTACTTC,CASSRTGAYEQYF
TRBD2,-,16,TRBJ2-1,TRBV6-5,TGTGCCAGCAGTTATTGGGGACTAGCGGGAGGGAATGAGCAGTTCTTC,CASSYWGLAGGNEQFF
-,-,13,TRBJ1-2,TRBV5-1,TGCGCCAGCAGCTTGGACCATTCTGATGACTACACCTTC,CASSLDHSDDYTF
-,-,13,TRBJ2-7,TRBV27,TGTGCCAGCAGTTTATCGCACGCCTACGAGCAGTACTTC,CASSLSHAYEQYF
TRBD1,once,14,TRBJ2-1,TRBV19,TGTGCCAGCAACACCGGGACAGGGGGCAATGAGCAGTTCTTC,CASNTGTGGNEQFF
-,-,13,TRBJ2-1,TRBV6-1,TGTGCCAGCAGTGAACAGCCCTACAATGAGCAGTTCTTC,CASSEQPYNEQFF
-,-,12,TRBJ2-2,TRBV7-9,TGTGCCAGCAGCTTTGGAACCGGGGAGCTGTTTTTT,CASSFGTGELFF
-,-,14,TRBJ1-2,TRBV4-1,TGCGCCAGCAGCCAAGAGGCACTCCTCTATGGCTACACCTTC,CASSQEALLYGYTF
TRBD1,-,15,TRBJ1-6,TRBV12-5,TGTGCTAGTGGTTGGGGACAGGGCGGAGAGTCACCCCTCCACTTT,CASGWGQGGESPLHF
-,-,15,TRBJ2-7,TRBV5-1,TGCGCCAGCAGCTTGGACTTTGGGAAGAATTACGAGCAGTACTTC,CASSLDFGKNYEQYF
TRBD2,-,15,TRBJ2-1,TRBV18,TGTGCCAGCTCACCACCGGGACTAGCGGGAGGTGAGCAGTTCTTC,CASSPPGLAGGEQFF
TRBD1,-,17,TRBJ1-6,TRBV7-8,TGTGCCAGCAGTCGACAGGGTAGTAACTTCTATAATTCACCCCTCCACTTT,CASSRQGSNFYNSPLHF
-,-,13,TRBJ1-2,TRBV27,TGTGCCAGCAAAGGCAGGGCTAACTATGGCTACACCTTC,CASKGRANYGYTF
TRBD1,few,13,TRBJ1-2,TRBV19,TGTGCCAGTAGCGACGACAGGGTCTATGGCTACACCTTC,CASSDDRVYGYTF
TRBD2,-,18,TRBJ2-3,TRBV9,TGTGCCAGCAGCGTGCTAGCGGGGGCCCATGTCGGCACAGATACGCAGTATTTT,CASSVLAGAHVGTDTQYF
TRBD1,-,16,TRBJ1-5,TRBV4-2,TGTGCCAGCAGCCAAGCAGGGACAGAGTACAATCAGCCCCAGCATTTT,CASSQAGTEYNQPQHF
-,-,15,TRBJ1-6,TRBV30,TGTGCCTGGAGTGTTGATAGCAGGGATTTTTCACCCCTCCACTTT,CAWSVDSRDFSPLHF
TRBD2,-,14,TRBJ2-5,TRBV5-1,TGCGCCAGCAGCTTGACTAGCGGCCAAGAGACCCAGTACTTC,CASSLTSGQETQYF
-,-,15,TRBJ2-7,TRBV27,TGTGCCAGCAGTTTCCCCGACAGGTTCCCCTACGAGCAGTACTTC,CASSFPDRFPYEQYF
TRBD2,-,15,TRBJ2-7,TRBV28,TGTGCCAGCAGTTTTGGGCGGGGGGCCCCCTACGAGCAGTACTTC,CASSFGRGAPYEQYF
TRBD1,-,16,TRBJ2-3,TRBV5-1,TGCGCCAGCAGCTTGGCTCAGGGGGTATATCCAGATACGCAGTATTTT,CASSLAQGVYPDTQYF
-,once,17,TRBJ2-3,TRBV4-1,TGCGCCAGCAGCCAAGATCATATATTAGCCTACACAGATACGCAGTATTTT,CASSQDHILAYTDTQYF
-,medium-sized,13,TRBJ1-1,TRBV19,TGTGCCACCAGGGCGATAATGAACACTGAAGCTTTCTTT,CATRAIMNTEAFF
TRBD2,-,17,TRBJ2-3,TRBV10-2,TGCGCCAGCAGCCGGGGACTAGCGGGGATTAGCACAGATACGCAGTATTTT,CASSRGLAGISTDTQYF
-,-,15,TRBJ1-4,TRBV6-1,TGTGCCAGCAGTGTTACGACTTGGATAAATGAAAAACTGTTTTTT,CASSVTTWINEKLFF
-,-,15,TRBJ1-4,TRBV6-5,TGTGCCAGCAGTCGGAACTACGTGTCAAGGGGGAGGCCGTTTTTT,CASSRNYVSRGRPFF
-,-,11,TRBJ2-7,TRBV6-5,TGTGCCAGCAGTGACCACTACGAGCAGTACTTC,CASSDHYEQYF
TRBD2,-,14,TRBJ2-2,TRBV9,TGTGCCAGCAGGGTAGCGGGAGAGGCCGGGGAGCTGTTTTTT,CASRVAGEAGELFF
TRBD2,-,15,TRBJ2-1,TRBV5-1,TGCGCCAGCAGCTTAGTGGCTAGCGGTAACAATGAGCAGTTCTTC,CASSLVASGNNEQFF
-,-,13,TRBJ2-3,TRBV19,TGTGCCAGTAGTATCCAGGGAGCAGATACGCAGTATTTT,CASSIQGADTQYF
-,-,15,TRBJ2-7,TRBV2,TGTGCCAGCAGTGGGTCCCCGGGGCGTACCTACGAGCAGTACTTC,CASSGSPGRTYEQYF
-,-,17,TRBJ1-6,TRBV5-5,TGTGCCAGCAGCTTGGTTCTGGCAACAGGGAATAATTCACCCCTCCACTTT,CASSLVLATGNNSPLHF
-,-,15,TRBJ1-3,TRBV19,TGTGCCAGCCTTCCGGGGCCCCATTCGGGAAACACCATATATTTT,CASLPGPHSGNTIYF
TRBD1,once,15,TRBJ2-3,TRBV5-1,TGCGCCAGTAAAGCCGGGACAGGATTCACAGATACGCAGTATTTT,CASKAGTGFTDTQYF